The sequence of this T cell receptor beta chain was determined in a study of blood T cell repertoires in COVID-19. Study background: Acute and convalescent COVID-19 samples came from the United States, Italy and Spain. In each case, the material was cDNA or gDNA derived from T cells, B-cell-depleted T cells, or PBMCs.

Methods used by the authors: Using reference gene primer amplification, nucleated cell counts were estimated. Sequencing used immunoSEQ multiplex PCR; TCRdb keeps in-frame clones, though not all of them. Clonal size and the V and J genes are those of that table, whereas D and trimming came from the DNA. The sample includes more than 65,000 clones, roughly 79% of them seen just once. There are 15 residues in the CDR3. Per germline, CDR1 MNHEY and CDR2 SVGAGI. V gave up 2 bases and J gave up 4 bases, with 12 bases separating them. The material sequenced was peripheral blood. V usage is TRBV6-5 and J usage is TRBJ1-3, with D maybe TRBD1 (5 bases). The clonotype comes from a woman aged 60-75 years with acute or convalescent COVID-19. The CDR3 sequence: CASSYRETGGNTIYF. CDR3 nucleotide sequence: TGTGCCAGCAGTTACAGAGAAACAGGAGGAAACACCATATATTTT.